This TCR beta chain came from a study of T cell responses to AZD1222 COVID-19 vaccine. This clone has a single count. Its antigen is not known. Using immunoSEQ multiplex PCR, the repertoire was profiled, and TCRdb retains in-frame clones only, with some absent. Found here are roughly 120,000 clones, 75% to 90% of them singletons; the top ten hold 7.1%. Study conclusions and caveats: There were mostly white British donors and more females than males, and clonal diversity was possibly underestimated. Spike-specific TCR breadth and depth rose after two AZD1222 doses. Spike-wide coverage was observed for vaccine-associated CD4 TCRs, with dominant responses at 160-218 and 743-854.

This specimen consisted of peripheral blood, obtained 28 days after the second AZD1222 dose. The sequence was obtained from an adult who received the AZD1222 COVID-19 vaccine.

The CDR3 DNA reads as TGCGCCAGCAGCCAAGACCCTCCGGATGAGGGCGCAGGGTATGGCTACACCTTC. Translating it yields CASSQDPPDEGAGYGYTF. The chain couples TRBV4-3 to TRBJ1-2, with a weak D call TRBD1 (5 bases). This CDR3 has 18 residues. Germline assignment: CDR1 LGHNA and CDR2 YSLEER. Between the trimmed V and J ends, which lost 0 bases and 5 bases, there was a span of 22 bases.